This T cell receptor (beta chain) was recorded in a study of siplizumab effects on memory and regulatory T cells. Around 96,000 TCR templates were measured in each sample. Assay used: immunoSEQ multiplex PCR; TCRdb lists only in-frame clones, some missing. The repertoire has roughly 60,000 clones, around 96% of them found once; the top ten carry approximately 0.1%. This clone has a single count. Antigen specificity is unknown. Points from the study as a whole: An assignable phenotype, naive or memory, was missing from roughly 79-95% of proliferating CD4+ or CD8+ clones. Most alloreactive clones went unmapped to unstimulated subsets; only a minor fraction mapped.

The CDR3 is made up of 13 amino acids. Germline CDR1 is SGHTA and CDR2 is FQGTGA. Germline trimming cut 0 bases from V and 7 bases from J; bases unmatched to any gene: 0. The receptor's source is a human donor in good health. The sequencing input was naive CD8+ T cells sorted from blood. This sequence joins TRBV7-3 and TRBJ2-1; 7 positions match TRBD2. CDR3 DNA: TGTGCCAGCAGCTTAACAGCGGGGAATGAGCAGTTCTTC. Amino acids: CASSLTAGNEQFF.